This is a list of T cell receptor beta chains from one sample in a study of cytomegalovirus exposure and HLA in healthy donors. Some clones are missing from TCRdb's copy, which holds only in-frame ones; the method was immunoSEQ multiplex PCR. The sample lists 150,000 to 200,000 clones; roughly 76% were seen once. Sequences were obtained from PBMCs. The receptors derive from a human donor in good health. Each CDR3 is given with its conserved first and last residue. The order of the fields is clone size, D gene, V gene, J gene, CDR3 protein, CDR3 DNA. D genes are given only for firm matches. A clone size is listed for some rows: how often the clone was seen (once, few, many), or a class if it is expanded.

clone_size: .
d_call: TRBD1
v_call: TRBV29-1
j_call: TRBJ1-4
cdr3_aa: CSGTGINEKLFF
cdr3_nt: TGCAGCGGGACAGGGATTAATGAAAAACTGTTTTTT

clone_size: .
d_call: TRBD2
v_call: TRBV4-3
j_call: TRBJ2-7
cdr3_aa: CASSRSPSSGGASYEQYF
cdr3_nt: TGCGCCAGCAGCCGTTCCCCCTCCAGCGGGGGGGCTTCCTACGAGCAGTACTTC

clone_size: .
d_call: TRBD1
v_call: TRBV5-6
j_call: TRBJ2-3
cdr3_aa: CASSLAGGRLDTQYF
cdr3_nt: TGTGCCAGCAGCTTGGCAGGGGGACGATTAGATACGCAGTATTTT

clone_size: .
d_call: .
v_call: TRBV19
j_call: TRBJ1-4
cdr3_aa: CASSPGLVTNEKLFF
cdr3_nt: TGTGCCAGTAGTCCCGGGTTGGTAACTAATGAAAAACTGTTTTTT

clone_size: .
d_call: .
v_call: TRBV6-6
j_call: TRBJ1-5
cdr3_aa: CASRKPTWGENQPQHF
cdr3_nt: TGTGCCAGCAGAAAACCGACATGGGGAGAAAATCAGCCCCAGCATTTT

clone_size: .
d_call: TRBD2
v_call: TRBV4-1
j_call: TRBJ2-1
cdr3_aa: CASSQGRGGGNEQFF
cdr3_nt: TGCGCCAGCAGCCAGGGGCGGGGGGGAGGGAATGAGCAGTTCTTC

clone_size: .
d_call: TRBD2
v_call: TRBV6-5
j_call: TRBJ2-5
cdr3_aa: CASSYPSAGEETQYF
cdr3_nt: TGTGCCAGCAGTTACCCCTCGGCGGGGGAGGAGACCCAGTACTTC

clone_size: once
d_call: TRBD1
v_call: TRBV7-2
j_call: TRBJ2-7
cdr3_aa: CASSSRQGAREQYF
cdr3_nt: TGTGCCAGCAGCTCAAGACAGGGGGCGCGCGAGCAGTACTTC

clone_size: .
d_call: .
v_call: TRBV7-9
j_call: TRBJ2-1
cdr3_aa: CASSFTSTINNEQFF
cdr3_nt: TGTGCCAGCAGCTTCACAAGCACTATAAACAATGAGCAGTTCTTC

clone_size: .
d_call: .
v_call: TRBV6-6
j_call: TRBJ2-3
cdr3_aa: CASRPPRGGETDTQYF
cdr3_nt: TGTGCCAGCAGACCTCCCCGGGGCGGGGAGACAGATACGCAGTATTTT

clone_size: .
d_call: TRBD1
v_call: TRBV4-3
j_call: TRBJ2-3
cdr3_aa: CASSPTSTGTDTQYF
cdr3_nt: TGCGCCAGCAGCCCAACCTCGACAGGGACAGATACGCAGTATTTT

clone_size: few
d_call: .
v_call: TRBV11-2
j_call: TRBJ2-3
cdr3_aa: CASSYSIPTDTQYF
cdr3_nt: TGTGCCAGCAGCTACTCCATTCCCACAGATACGCAGTATTTT

clone_size: few
d_call: TRBD1
v_call: TRBV2
j_call: TRBJ1-2
cdr3_aa: CASSDRGLSGYTF
cdr3_nt: TGTGCCAGCAGTGACAGGGGGCTCTCTGGCTACACCTTC

clone_size: .
d_call: TRBD1
v_call: TRBV27
j_call: TRBJ1-2
cdr3_aa: CASSFSVLGQGKDGYTF
cdr3_nt: TGTGCCAGCAGTTTTTCTGTTTTGGGACAGGGGAAGGATGGCTACACCTTC

clone_size: .
d_call: TRBD1
v_call: TRBV27
j_call: TRBJ2-7
cdr3_aa: CASSFTWDRVYEQYF
cdr3_nt: TGTGCCAGCTCCTTTACTTGGGACAGAGTCTACGAGCAGTACTTC

clone_size: few
d_call: .
v_call: TRBV5-4
j_call: TRBJ1-2
cdr3_aa: CASSLALGGGSGYGYTF
cdr3_nt: TGTGCCAGCAGCTTGGCCCTAGGTGGGGGGTCTGGCTATGGCTACACCTTC

clone_size: .
d_call: .
v_call: TRBV5-1
j_call: TRBJ1-2
cdr3_aa: CASSLDRSGYTF
cdr3_nt: TGCGCCAGCAGCTTGGACAGGTCGGGCTACACCTTC

clone_size: .
d_call: TRBD1
v_call: TRBV14
j_call: TRBJ1-2
cdr3_aa: CASSPPGQGYGYTF
cdr3_nt: TGTGCCAGCAGCCCCCCCGGACAGGGATATGGCTACACCTTC

clone_size: .
d_call: TRBD1
v_call: TRBV9
j_call: TRBJ1-6
cdr3_aa: CASSVRDRDNSPLHF
cdr3_nt: TGTGCCAGCAGCGTCCGGGACAGGGATAATTCACCCCTCCACTTT

clone_size: .
d_call: .
v_call: TRBV27
j_call: TRBJ1-1
cdr3_aa: CASSMAVRTEAFF
cdr3_nt: TGTGCCAGCAGTATGGCGGTCCGGACTGAAGCTTTCTTT

clone_size: few
d_call: TRBD1
v_call: TRBV2
j_call: TRBJ2-7
cdr3_aa: CASSEARQGAGEQYF
cdr3_nt: TGTGCCAGCAGTGAAGCTAGGCAGGGGGCTGGAGAGCAGTACTTC

clone_size: .
d_call: .
v_call: TRBV9
j_call: TRBJ2-3
cdr3_aa: CASSVVGGGTDTQYF
cdr3_nt: TGTGCCAGCAGCGTAGTCGGGGGAGGCACAGATACGCAGTATTTT

clone_size: once
d_call: TRBD2
v_call: TRBV5-1
j_call: TRBJ2-7
cdr3_aa: CASRVAGGHYEQYF
cdr3_nt: TGCGCCAGCAGAGTAGCGGGGGGACACTACGAGCAGTACTTC

clone_size: .
d_call: .
v_call: TRBV7-2
j_call: TRBJ2-7
cdr3_aa: CASSLGLRNYEQYF
cdr3_nt: TGTGCCAGCAGCTTAGGACTCCGAAACTACGAGCAGTACTTC

clone_size: .
d_call: .
v_call: TRBV6-5
j_call: TRBJ2-6
cdr3_aa: CASSYIGGSGANVLTF
cdr3_nt: TGTGCCAGCAGTTACATAGGGGGCTCTGGGGCCAACGTCCTGACTTTC

clone_size: .
d_call: .
v_call: TRBV11-3
j_call: TRBJ1-1
cdr3_aa: CASSLRANTEAFF
cdr3_nt: TGTGCCAGCAGCTTGAGGGCGAACACTGAAGCTTTCTTT

clone_size: .
d_call: .
v_call: TRBV29-1
j_call: TRBJ2-3
cdr3_aa: CSVERGLRTDTQYF
cdr3_nt: TGCAGCGTTGAACGCGGTCTACGCACAGATACGCAGTATTTT

clone_size: .
d_call: .
v_call: TRBV13
j_call: TRBJ1-2
cdr3_aa: CASSTGDTLTFNYGYTF
cdr3_nt: TGTGCCAGCAGCACCGGGGACACGCTAACTTTTAACTATGGCTACACCTTC